One and the same sample provided the 30 T cell receptor beta chains below, sequenced in a study of monozygotic twins with inflammatory bowel disease. TCRdb re-called the 5' RACE reads, yielding one record per CDR3 amino acid sequence without DNA. The sample has 330,000 or so distinct CDR3 sequences; the top ten hold roughly 2%. The specimen sequenced was blood. The receptors derive from a human donor with ulcerative colitis or Crohn's disease, or a healthy co-twin of an affected twin (not recorded which).

The genes are TRBV20-1 and TRBJ2-7; without DNA, the TCRdb call of TRBD2 cannot be checked. This CDR3 has 12 amino acids. Germline CDR1 reads DFQATT; CDR2 reads SNEGSKA (reference sequence). CDR3: CSARGRDLGTYF.

The chain recombines TRBV6-4 with TRBJ2-5; there is no DNA to check the TCRdb D call of TRBD1. This CDR3 region has 13 residues. Per the germline V gene, CDR1 is MRHNA and CDR2 is SNTAGT. This chain's CDR3 is CASSLDRGETQYF.

The chain is built from TRBV3-1 and TRBJ1-2. CDR1 is LGHDT and CDR2 is YNNKEL in the germline V gene (reference sequence). This CDR3 is 14 amino acids long. This CDR3 is CASSRLITTYGYTF.

J is TRBJ2-1 and V is TRBV20-1; TCRdb names TRBD2, which stays unverified in the absence of DNA. The length of the CDR3 is 15 residues. CDR1 DFQATT and CDR2 SNEGSKA come from the germline V gene (reference sequence). Here the CDR3 reads CSARDMAGGRLEQFF.

The chain combines TRBV20-1 with TRBJ2-1; the TRBD1 assignment by TCRdb is unverifiable without DNA. This CDR3 has 12 amino acids. The V gene's germline CDR1 is DFQATT and CDR2 SNEGSKA (reference sequence). CDR3 amino acids: CSGRGGYSEQFF.

The genes are TRBV5-5 and TRBJ1-5; TCRdb calls TRBD1, which cannot be checked without DNA. The CDR3 contains 15 residues. Germline-derived CDR1 and CDR2 are SGHKS and YYEKEE (reference sequence). Here the CDR3 reads CASSTHRGSNQPQHF.

V usage is TRBV5-6 and J usage is TRBJ1-1; TCRdb designates TRBD1, a call that cannot be tested without DNA. The germline CDR1 and CDR2 sequences are SGHDT and YYEEEE. This CDR3 has 15 residues. The CDR3 loop reads CASSSPTRLRTEAFF.

The rearrangement links TRBV4-1 to TRBJ2-1. Germline-derived CDR1 and CDR2 are MGHRA and YSYEKL. This CDR3 is 12 amino acids long. The CDR3 protein is CASSQVVNEQFF.

The chain recombines TRBV11-3 with TRBJ2-1; the D call from TCRdb, TRBD1, cannot be confirmed without DNA. In germline, CDR1 is SGHNT, CDR2 YENEEA. The CDR3 extends over 15 amino acids. CDR3 protein: CASSHRDGYPGEQFF.

The chain carries TRBV24-1 and TRBJ1-2. The CDR3 spans 12 residues. The germline gives CDR1 KGHDR, CDR2 SFDVKD. This CDR3 reads CATSDAGYGYTF.

The V call is TRBV7-9, the J call TRBJ2-7. Germline values: CDR1 SEHNR, CDR2 FQNEAQ (reference sequence). The CDR3 consists of 14 residues. The CDR3 spells CASSPHIGNYEQYF.

The rearrangement links TRBV5-1 to TRBJ1-3; lacking DNA, the TRBD1 call made by TCRdb goes unchecked. The CDR3 length is 16 residues. From germline, CDR1 is SGHRS and CDR2 YFSETQ. The CDR3 here is CASSLAQQGARNTIYF. Full variable domain (remainder filled in from reference TRBV5-1 and TRBJ1-3): KAGVTQTPRYLIKTRGQQVTLSCSPISGHRSVSWYQQTPGQGLQFLFEYFSETQRNKGNFPGRFSGRQFSNSRSEMNVSTLELGDSALYLCASSLAQQGARNTIYFGEGSWLTVV.

J is TRBJ1-1 and V is TRBV7-8; as DNA is missing, the TRBD1 call by TCRdb cannot be tested. Per germline, CDR1 SGHVS and CDR2 FQNEAQ. This CDR3 is 14 amino acids long. CDR3 protein: CASSSDPGDTEAFF. Full variable domain (missing parts from reference TRBV7-8 and TRBJ1-1): GAGVSQSPRYKVAKRGQDVALRCDPISGHVSLFWYQQALGQGPEFLTYFQNEAQLDKSGLPSDRFFAERPEGSVSTLKIQRTQQEDSAVYLCASSSDPGDTEAFFGQGTRLTVV.

The gene calls are TRBV7-2 and TRBJ2-7; TCRdb's D call of TRBD1 is untestable without DNA. In germline, CDR1 is SGHTA, CDR2 FQGNSA. The CDR3 runs to 15 residues. The CDR3 reads CASSQPQGAYNEQYF.

The chain recombines TRBV4-1 with TRBJ1-1; the D call from TCRdb, TRBD1, cannot be confirmed without DNA. The CDR3 is 19 amino acids. Germline lookup yields CDR1 MGHRA and CDR2 YSYEKL. The CDR3 sequence is CASSQDQGGSGGPNTEAFF.

J is TRBJ1-2 and V is TRBV7-9. The germline CDR1 and CDR2 sequences are SEHNR and FQNEAQ (reference sequence). The CDR3 runs to 13 residues. The CDR3 region is CVSSLTDVEGYTF.

The chain joins TRBV7-9 to TRBJ2-3; TCRdb proposes TRBD2, but this gene call is untestable without DNA. The CDR3 length is 15 residues. The germline gives CDR1 SEHNR, CDR2 FQNEAQ (reference sequence). The CDR3 is CASSSLERESDTQYF.

This rearrangement joins TRBV19 to TRBJ2-1; lacking DNA, the TRBD1 call made by TCRdb goes unchecked. Germline V gene lookup returns CDR1 LNHDA and CDR2 SQIVND (reference sequence). This CDR3 has 15 amino acids. The CDR3 loop reads CATQRGTGGYNEQFF.

The J gene is TRBJ2-1, the V gene TRBV24-1; TCRdb lists TRBD1, though no DNA is available to test this call. This CDR3 comprises 13 residues. CDR1 is KGHDR, CDR2 SFDVKD, per germline. This CDR3 is CATSDPPMDEQFF.

V and J are TRBV5-1 and TRBJ2-4; the TCRdb D gene call, TRBD1, has no DNA to confirm it. This CDR3 contains 14 residues. The germline V gene encodes CDR1 SGHRS and CDR2 YFSETQ. CDR3 in amino acids: CASSLGPAKNIQYF.

V gene TRBV19 combines with J gene TRBJ1-5. From germline, CDR1 is LNHDA and CDR2 SQIVND (reference sequence). The CDR3 is 14 amino acids. This CDR3 is CASSRGDSNQPQHF.

This sequence joins TRBV3-1 and TRBJ2-2; as DNA is missing, the TRBD1 call by TCRdb cannot be tested. The CDR3 runs 15 residues. CDR1 is LGHDT and CDR2 is YNNKEL in the germline V gene (reference sequence). The CDR3 here is CASSPPTRGAGELFF. Based on the CDR3 plus reference TRBV3-1 and TRBJ2-2, the full variable domain is DTAVSQTPKYLVTQMGNDKSIKCEQNLGHDTMYWYKQDSKKFLKIMFSYNNKELIINETVPNRFSPKSPDKAHLNLHINSLELGDSAVYFCASSPPTRGAGELFFGEGSRLTVL.

The V call is TRBV7-8, the J call TRBJ2-3. Germline-derived CDR1 and CDR2 are SGHVS and FQNEAQ. The CDR3 is 15 residues long. CDR3 region: CASSFSGRTTDTQYF.

V and J are TRBV14 and TRBJ2-7. Germline lookup yields CDR1 SGHDN and CDR2 FVKESK. The CDR3 has 13 amino acids. This chain's CDR3 is CASSQALASEQYF.

The chain is built from TRBV29-1 and TRBJ1-5. The germline V gene has CDR1 SQVTM and CDR2 ANQGSEA. There are 12 residues in the CDR3. CDR3 sequence: CSGWQGNQPQHF.

The V call is TRBV7-2, the J call TRBJ1-1. This CDR3 comprises 11 residues. Germline-derived CDR1 and CDR2 are SGHTA and FQGNSA. The CDR3 protein is CASSLVSEAFF.

The genes are TRBV20-1 and TRBJ1-1; TCRdb's D call of TRBD1 is untestable without DNA. Germline CDR1 reads DFQATT; CDR2 reads SNEGSKA (reference sequence). This CDR3 is 14 amino acids long. This CDR3 is CSARGGGAGTEAFF.

The CDR3 loop reads CASSQDRQKEETQYF. The chain combines TRBV4-1 with TRBJ2-5; TCRdb indicates TRBD1, and absent DNA this call remains unverified. Germline CDR1 MGHRA, CDR2 YSYEKL. The CDR3 runs 15 residues.

This chain uses TRBV7-2 with TRBJ2-2. The CDR3 loop spans 15 amino acids. Germline V CDR1 and CDR2: SGHTA, FQGNSA. CDR3 residues: CASSLEIGSAGELFF.

The chain employs TRBV20-1 and TRBJ2-3; TCRdb's D call, TRBD1, is unchecked because there is no DNA. The CDR3 totals 14 residues. CDR1 DFQATT and CDR2 SNEGSKA come from the germline V gene (reference sequence). This CDR3 reads CSLLPGPGTDTQYF.